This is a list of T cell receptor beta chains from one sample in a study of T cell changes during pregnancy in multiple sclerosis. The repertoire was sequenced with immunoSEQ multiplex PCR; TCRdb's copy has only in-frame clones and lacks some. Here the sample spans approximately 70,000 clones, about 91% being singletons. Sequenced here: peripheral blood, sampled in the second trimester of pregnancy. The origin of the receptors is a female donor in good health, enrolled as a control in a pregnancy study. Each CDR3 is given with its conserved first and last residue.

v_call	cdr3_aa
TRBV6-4	CASSDGLEGAHGYTF
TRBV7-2	CASSSSPGTSITNEQFF
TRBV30	CAWSDITEPNQPQHF
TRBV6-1	CASSRTGGSTDTQYF
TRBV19	CASSPRQNPRGYTF
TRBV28	CASRPTGLYGYTF
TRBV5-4	CASSLAGQGASYEQYF
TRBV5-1	CASKVRGTGNSYEQYF
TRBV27	CASSLSIFPRQGKGYTF
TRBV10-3	CAISEVNYEQYF
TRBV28	CASSLGTTNTGELFF
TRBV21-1	CASSKGPSGRGTPLGAVSEQYF
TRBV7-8	CASSRGLEAFF
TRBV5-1	CASSLDFTGLGNTIYF
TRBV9	CASSVESEATGELFF
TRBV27	CASSLLSRVGSPLHF
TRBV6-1	CASKLTGGYGYTF
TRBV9	CASSASGSLVETQYF
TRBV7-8	CASSLERGSWQPQHF